This T cell receptor beta chain was obtained from a study of T cells in localized non-small cell lung cancer. Points from the study as a whole: Greater blood T cell density accompanied longer overall survival. The study found T cell clonality highest in uninvolved adjacent lung, above tumor. There were a median roughly 54 of the top 100 tumor clones appearing in adjacent lung.

To note about this clone: Its specificity is not known.

This CDR3 contains 15 residues. V lost 0 bases, J lost 4 bases, and 13 bases lay in between. Germline V gene sequence: CDR1 LGHNT, CDR2 FRNRAP. Here immunoSEQ multiplex PCR was the method, and the copy in TCRdb shows in-frame clones only, minus some. The repertoire holds approximately 25,000 clones, with less than 95% as singletons. The sample was peripheral blood, taken before any cancer treatment. The source is a woman aged 35-75 years with stage I lung adenocarcinoma. This sequence joins TRBV12-5 and TRBJ2-7; D may be TRBD1 or TRBD2 (5 bases each). The CDR3 nucleotides are TGTGCTAGTGGTTTGGTACGAGGGGATAGGTACGAGCAGTACTTC. Translating gives CASGLVRGDRYEQYF.